This TCR beta chain was retrieved from a study of T cell responses to AZD1222 COVID-19 vaccine. Sequencing used immunoSEQ multiplex PCR; TCRdb keeps in-frame clones, though not all of them. The repertoire holds about 130,000 clones, with around 92% as singletons. About this clone itself: Its antigen is unknown.

General study points: Only a handful of individuals given AZD1222 were seropositive at baseline. With two AZD1222 doses given, Spike-specific TCR breadth and depth both rose.

Second doses at about 4 or about 12 weeks were pooled. Sample: peripheral blood, taken 28 days after the second AZD1222 dose. The clonotype comes from an adult who received the AZD1222 COVID-19 vaccine.

CDR3 loop: CASRNDLYGYTF. The DNA for the CDR3 is TGTGCCAGCAGAAACGACCTATATGGCTACACCTTC. The chain has TRBV6-5 and TRBJ1-2, with D unresolved. This CDR3 has 12 amino acids. CDR1 and CDR2 (germline): MNHEY, SVGAGI. Trimming cost V 6 bases and J 5 bases, with 10 bases left between them.